This TCR beta chain originates from a study of post-analysis software for immune sequencing data. Study context: As for disease course, relapsing-remitting, secondary progressive and progressive-relapsing multiple sclerosis were all included.

Study conclusions and caveats: Samples made in the same batch grouped tightly together by F measure. Significantly decreased normalized Chao1 diversity was recorded for multiple sclerosis patients relative to controls. Several TRBV segments occurring more often in patients than controls included TRBV5-6, TRBV5-1 and TRBV20-1.

This CDR3 region has 14 residues. The germline V gene has CDR1 MNHNY and CDR2 SVGAGI (reference sequence). Trimming took 2 bases from V and 7 from J, leaving 12 bases between them. Unique molecular identifiers featured in each of the TCR beta cDNA libraries. Around 500,000 cDNA molecules were obtained from around 1 to 10 million T cells. From the PCR reads, TCRdb called clonotypes with MiXCR, one entry per CDR3 protein. The sample lists approximately 690,000 distinct CDR3 sequences, over 45% seen once, with around 10% in the top ten. Comment on this clonotype: Its antigen is unidentified.

The sample consisted of blood. The receptor was isolated from a girl aged 2-9 years with multiple sclerosis. The chain recombines TRBV6-6 with TRBJ2-1; the D gene is possibly TRBD2 (5 bases). In DNA, the CDR3 is TGTGCCAGCAGTTACGTCGGACTCCCTAATGAGCAGTTCTTC. Protein sequence: CASSYVGLPNEQFF.